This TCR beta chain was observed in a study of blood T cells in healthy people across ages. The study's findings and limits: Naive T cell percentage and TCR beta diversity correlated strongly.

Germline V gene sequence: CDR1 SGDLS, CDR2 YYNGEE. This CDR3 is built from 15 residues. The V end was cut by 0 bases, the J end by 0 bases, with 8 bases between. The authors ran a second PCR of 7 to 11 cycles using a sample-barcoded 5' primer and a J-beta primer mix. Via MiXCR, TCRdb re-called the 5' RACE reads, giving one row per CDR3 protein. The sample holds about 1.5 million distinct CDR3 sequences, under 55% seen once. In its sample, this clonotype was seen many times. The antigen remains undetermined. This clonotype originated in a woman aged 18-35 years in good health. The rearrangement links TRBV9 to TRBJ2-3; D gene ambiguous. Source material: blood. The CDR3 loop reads CASSVGTDSTDTQYF. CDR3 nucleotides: TGTGCCAGCAGCGTAGGGACGGATAGCACAGATACGCAGTATTTT. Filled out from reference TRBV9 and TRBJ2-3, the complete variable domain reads DSGVTQTPKHLITATGQRVTLRCSPRSGDLSVYWYQQSLDQGLQFLIQYYNGEERAKGNILERFSAQQFPDLHSELNLSSLELGDSALYFCASSVGTDSTDTQYFGPGTRLTVL.